A selection of T cell receptor beta chains follows, all from one sample in a study of T cells in Graves' hyperthyroidism and ophthalmopathy. One entry per CDR3 protein results from TCRdb running MiXCR on the multiplex PCR reads. The sample consists of about 350,000 distinct CDR3 sequences, about 14% of them appearing once. Material for sequencing was blood. The receptors were sampled from a woman in her thirties with Graves' hyperthyroidism. Each CDR3 is given without its conserved first and last residue. Clone size is stated in some rows and not others, as once, few, many or a class when expanded.

few,TRBV28,ASSLRAGEGPYEQY
few,TRBV30,AWSWGEGLYEQY
many,TRBV2,ASSEVQAYQPQH
-,TRBV15,ATSVGTSGSYEQY
-,TRBV29-1,SVSRRGAGANVLT
many,TRBV28,ASSLFVVRDRRNNEQF
many,TRBV28,ASSITVSGKPQH
many,TRBV6-1,ASRGPIVETQY
many,TRBV12-3/TRBV12-4,ASRNPEGTGHTEAF
few,TRBV10-2,ASRTSGSRGEQY
-,TRBV4-3,ASSQALRWDRGAEAF
-,TRBV5-1,ASSSGQGGRDGAF
-,TRBV5-4,ASSLGVGRDRGFRGYGYT
many,TRBV28,ASSYPLAGVYNEQF
few,TRBV20-1,SANRRTGGVSDTQY